The following is a TCR beta chain sequence with its context. This clonotype was detected only once. The antigen this receptor binds is unknown. Base-call qualities are not available, and no considerably larger clone is one nucleotide away. Every donor in the study was a healthy Caucasian. The twin cohort consisted of three pairs of female monozygotic twins, all aged about 18 to 29 years. CD4+ and CD8+ T cell populations were isolated with positive isolation kits from Invitrogen. The library was made by 5' RACE. The sequencer listed for this sample is Illumina HiSeq 2000. A universal primer binding site was introduced by template switching, and a unique molecular identifier was present in the final cDNA, enabling accurate counting of TCR cDNA molecules. First-strand cDNA for TCR alpha and beta chains was synthesized from specific primers in the conserved constant-segment region. To control for contamination, every cDNA library carried two barcodes: a SMART-Mk sample barcode plus Illumina barcodes. Two successive PCR steps introduced TruSeq adapter sequences along with Illumina sample barcodes. The TCR alpha and beta cDNA libraries were sequenced on the Illumina HiSeq platform using custom primers. In the source study's methods: MiGEC was used to process raw reads and extract unique molecular identifiers, and MiXCR was used to find CDR3 positions. For each individual, recombination models were inferred using an EM algorithm with the repgenHMM and IGoR tools. Shared clonotypes were analyzed with the tcR package in R, and sharing was normalized by the product of cloneset sizes. Out-of-frame nonproductive sequences were analyzed to study raw recombination free of thymic and clonal selection effects. The public reads were quality trimmed at Q25 with fastp and then assembled into clones with MiXCR by TCRdb, keeping productive beta chains. CDR3 protein sequences are deduplicated, and each keeps its most common genes and DNA. What appears here as the V and J calls and clone size reflects TCRdb's work, not the paper's. The sample table records about 530,000 distinct CDR3 sequences; about 22% of these occur just once. The top ten clones comprise 0.48% of the sample.

The sample is drawn from a study of identical twins listed by TCRdb under 2016. For the wider study: To test whether fetal clonotypes persist, this study deep-sequenced TCR alpha and beta repertoires from monozygotic twins, from unrelated adults of various ages, and from cord blood. To rule out contamination, replicate twin experiments were performed at different times with different library preparation protocols.

Overall results and qualifications from the work: Fewer insertions were carried by abundant cord blood beta clonotypes, a similar but weaker trend appeared in young adult naive repertoires, and no such trend appeared in memory repertoires. Compared with coincidental sharing between unrelated individuals, out-of-frame TCR alpha sequences shared between twins had an excess of sequences with low generation probability. A weaker excess of twin sharing was found in beta out-of-frame sequences because the signal-to-noise ratio was lowered by fewer shared sequences. Invariant T cells such as MAIT and iNKT could partly confound zero-insertion analyses, though diverse VJ usage argued against this for most clonotypes. Because the same donors could not be followed over many years, the conclusions depended on cross-sectional statistical analysis. In monozygotic twins, out-of-frame TCR alpha sharing was systematically underestimated by recombination models, although the models agreed with sharing between unrelated individuals.

In the germline V gene, CDR1 corresponds to MGHDK and CDR2 to SYGVNS. The CDR3, from cysteine to valine, totals 13 residues. Only the CDR3 DNA is retained, 39 bases long and in frame from the first base. Trimming removed 8 bases from V and 5 bases from J, leaving 16 bases between the germline ends. These data were likewise used in another study, on yellow fever vaccine responses in identical twins. The second study, in turn, reports: The authors reported that the T cell response to vaccination in identical twins appeared partly convergent and partly personalized. Focusing on identical twins, the study followed the T cell clones that responded to the vaccine, and did so with precision.

The chain was built from TRBV25-1 and TRBJ2-7; the D gene lacks a confident call. The clonotype originates from a young woman in good health. The sequenced sample consisted of CD4+ T cells sorted from blood. The DNA is TGTGCCAGCCTCCCCCGGAGTCCCCACGAGCAGTACGTC. Translated, it gives CASLPRSPHEQYV.